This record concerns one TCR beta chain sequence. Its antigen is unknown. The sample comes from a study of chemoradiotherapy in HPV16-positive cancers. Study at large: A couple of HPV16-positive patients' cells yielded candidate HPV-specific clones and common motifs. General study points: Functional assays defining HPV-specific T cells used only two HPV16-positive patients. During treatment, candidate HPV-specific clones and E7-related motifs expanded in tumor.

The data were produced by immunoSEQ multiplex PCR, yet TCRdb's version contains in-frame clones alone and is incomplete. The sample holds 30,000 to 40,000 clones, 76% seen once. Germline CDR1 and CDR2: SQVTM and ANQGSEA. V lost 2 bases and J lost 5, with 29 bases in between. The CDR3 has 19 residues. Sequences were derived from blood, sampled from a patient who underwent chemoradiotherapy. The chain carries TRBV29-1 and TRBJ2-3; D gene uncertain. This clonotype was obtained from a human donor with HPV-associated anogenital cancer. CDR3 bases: TGCAGCGTTGAAACCCCGGGCAGTAACGCCCTATCGGCAGAAGATACGCAGTATTTT. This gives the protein CSVETPGSNALSAEDTQYF.